The rows below give T cell receptor beta chains drawn from one sample of a study of blood T cell repertoires in COVID-19. Repertoires were generated with immunoSEQ multiplex PCR, while TCRdb's copy carries only in-frame clones and drops some. The top ten clones hold approximately 5.3% of a sample with 150,000 to 200,000 clones, over 80% of them seen once. The sample consisted of PBMCs or T cells enriched from blood (not recorded which). Receptors originate from a man aged 70 or older who had been exposed to COVID-19. CDR3s include the opening cysteine and the closing phenylalanine or tryptophan. The D gene is left open where the match is weak. The size of a clone is reported for some rows only, either as once, few or many, or as a class for expanded clones.

>TRBV7-2|13|NA|NA|TRBJ2-5
CASSLESQETQYF
TGTGCCAGCAGCTTAGAGAGTCAAGAGACCCAGTACTTC
>TRBV11-3|16|TRBD2|NA|TRBJ2-7
CASSLGSTSGRNEQYF
TGTGCCAGCAGCCTCGGCTCGACTAGCGGGAGGAACGAGCAGTACTTC
>TRBV6-5|15|TRBD1|NA|TRBJ2-7
CASRKGGTGKIEQYF
TGTGCCAGCAGAAAGGGAGGGACAGGGAAAATTGAGCAGTACTTC
>TRBV5-4|15|NA|NA|TRBJ2-4
CASSLGAGGKNIQYF
TGTGCCAGCAGCCTGGGGGCCGGGGGCAAAAACATTCAGTACTTC
>TRBV9|15|NA|NA|TRBJ2-1
CASSVIADSYNEQFF
TGTGCCAGCAGCGTCATAGCGGACTCCTACAATGAGCAGTTCTTC
>TRBV7-9|16|TRBD2|few|TRBJ2-2
CASSSLAGVNTGELFF
TGTGCCAGCAGCTCCCTAGCGGGGGTGAACACCGGGGAGCTGTTTTTT
>TRBV7-2|16|TRBD2|NA|TRBJ2-4
CASSPMILPGGDTQYF
TGTGCCAGCAGCCCGATGATTCTCCCGGGGGGGGACACTCAGTACTTC
>TRBV9|15|TRBD2|NA|TRBJ2-3
CASSPTRLAANTQYF
TGTGCCAGCAGCCCCACCCGGCTAGCGGCGAATACGCAGTATTTT
>TRBV20-1|14|TRBD1|medium-sized|TRBJ1-5
CSASHGQEYQPQHF
TGCAGTGCTAGTCACGGACAGGAATATCAGCCCCAGCATTTT
>TRBV28|12|NA|NA|TRBJ1-2
CASSETVSGYTF
TGTGCCAGCAGTGAGACTGTGTCTGGCTACACCTTC
>TRBV4-1|18|NA|NA|TRBJ2-6
CASSQEARGLSGANVLTF
TGCGCCAGCAGCCAAGAGGCCAGGGGTCTGTCTGGGGCCAACGTCCTGACTTTC
>TRBV5-1|15|NA|NA|TRBJ1-1
CASSFAGPGNTEAFF
TGCGCCAGCAGCTTCGCAGGGCCGGGGAACACTGAAGCTTTCTTT
>TRBV7-2|19|TRBD2|NA|TRBJ2-3
CASSRNRLAGGRGTDTQYF
TGTGCCAGCAGCAGAAACCGCCTAGCGGGAGGGCGGGGCACAGATACGCAGTATTTT
>TRBV4-3|15|TRBD2|NA|TRBJ2-3
CASSTLAGATDTQYF
TGCGCCAGCAGTACACTAGCGGGAGCCACAGATACGCAGTATTTT
>TRBV30|13|NA|NA|TRBJ1-5
CAWSVLSNQPQHF
TGTGCCTGGAGTGTACTAAGCAATCAGCCCCAGCATTTT
>TRBV7-8|17|TRBD1|once|TRBJ2-7
CASSLGSMDRVFAEQYF
TGTGCCAGCAGCTTAGGGTCCATGGACAGGGTGTTCGCCGAGCAGTACTTC
>TRBV4-3|15|TRBD1|NA|TRBJ1-2
CASSQAWDRRSGYTF
TGCGCCAGCAGCCAAGCGTGGGACAGGAGGTCTGGCTACACCTTC
>TRBV6-1|16|TRBD1|NA|TRBJ2-7
CASSEYHPGTGGEQYF
TGTGCCAGCAGTGAATACCATCCCGGGACAGGGGGCGAGCAGTACTTC
>TRBV21-1|18|NA|NA|TRBJ1-5
CASIQLGSLRGSNQPQHF
TGTGCCAGCATACAATTGGGATCCCTCCGGGGTAGCAATCAGCCCCAGCATTTT
>TRBV9|15|NA|NA|TRBJ1-3
CASSPVWGPGNTIYF
TGTGCCAGCTCCCCGGTTTGGGGCCCTGGAAACACCATATATTTT
>TRBV3-1/TRBV3-2|13|NA|NA|TRBJ1-1
CASSLRRATEAFF
TGTGCCAGCAGCCTCCGCAGGGCCACTGAAGCTTTCTTT
>TRBV6-2/TRBV6-3|15|NA|few|TRBJ2-3
CASSQGRGYTDTQYF
TGTGCCAGCAGCCAGGGCAGGGGATACACAGATACGCAGTATTTT
>TRBV4-3|14|NA|NA|TRBJ2-7
CASSQVLTAGEQYF
TGCGCCAGCAGCCAAGTCCTCACTGCGGGAGAGCAGTACTTC
>TRBV7-9|15|TRBD2|NA|TRBJ2-1
CASSFGLALTSEQFF
TGTGCCAGCAGCTTCGGACTAGCCCTGACCTCGGAGCAGTTCTTC
>TRBV29-1|13|NA|NA|TRBJ2-7
CSVDPGQNYEQYF
TGCAGCGTTGACCCCGGACAGAACTACGAGCAGTACTTC
>TRBV3-1/TRBV3-2|18|TRBD1|NA|TRBJ1-5
CASSQQMGTGGVNQPQHF
TGTGCCAGCAGCCAACAGATGGGGACAGGGGGCGTCAATCAGCCCCAGCATTTT
>TRBV30|13|TRBD1|NA|TRBJ1-2
CAWNRDRFYGYTF
TGTGCCTGGAACCGGGACAGGTTTTATGGCTACACCTTC
>TRBV9|16|TRBD2|NA|TRBJ2-1
CASSVVTSGRYNEQFF
TGTGCCAGCAGCGTAGTAACCAGCGGGAGATACAATGAGCAGTTCTTC
>TRBV7-9|13|TRBD1|NA|TRBJ2-7
CASSFGQGDEQYF
TGTGCCAGCAGCTTCGGACAGGGAGACGAGCAGTACTTC
>TRBV9|14|NA|NA|TRBJ2-3
CASSVEARTDTQYF
TGTGCCAGCAGCGTTGAGGCCCGCACAGATACGCAGTATTTT
>TRBV5-5|17|TRBD1|NA|TRBJ1-2
CASSLTVPGGTNYGYTF
TGTGCCAGCAGCTTGACCGTACCAGGGGGGACAAACTATGGCTACACCTTC
>TRBV5-6|16|TRBD2|NA|TRBJ2-2
CASSSGLAANTGELFF
TGTGCCAGCAGTTCTGGACTAGCGGCGAACACCGGGGAGCTGTTTTTT
>TRBV4-3|16|NA|NA|TRBJ2-7
CASSQDWGGAYSEQYF
TGCGCCAGCAGCCAAGATTGGGGGGGGGCTTACAGCGAGCAGTACTTC
>TRBV5-1|14|NA|once|TRBJ2-7
CASSLEQDSYEQYF
TGCGCCAGCAGCTTGGAACAGGACTCCTACGAGCAGTACTTC
>TRBV5-1|15|TRBD2|NA|TRBJ2-5
CASSLSSGRGETQYF
TGCGCCAGCAGCTTGTCTAGCGGGAGGGGGGAGACCCAGTACTTC
>TRBV5-8|13|NA|NA|TRBJ1-4
CASSLNAGEKLFF
TGTGCCAGCAGCTTGAATGCCGGTGAAAAACTGTTTTTT
>TRBV19|15|TRBD1|NA|TRBJ1-1
CASSARQGADTEAFF
TGTGCCAGTAGTGCACGACAGGGGGCGGACACTGAAGCTTTCTTT
>TRBV25-1|12|NA|NA|TRBJ1-3
CASRQGENTIYF
TGTGCCAGCAGACAGGGTGAAAACACCATATATTTT
>TRBV29-1|14|NA|NA|TRBJ1-2
CSVVITTTGGGYTF
TGCAGCGTTGTTATTACTACGACGGGAGGGGGCTACACCTTC
>TRBV5-4|17|NA|few|TRBJ2-5
CASSPRRGGGLQETQYF
TGTGCCAGCAGCCCCCGCCGCGGGGGCGGGCTCCAAGAGACCCAGTACTTC
>TRBV5-1|16|TRBD2|NA|TRBJ2-3
CASSLVAGVRTDTQYF
TGCGCCAGCAGCTTGGTTGCGGGAGTCAGGACAGATACGCAGTATTTT
>TRBV28|14|TRBD1|few|TRBJ1-1
CASSPRQGAKMAFF
TGTGCCAGCAGTCCGAGACAGGGGGCGAAGATGGCTTTCTTT
>TRBV5-1|14|TRBD1|NA|TRBJ1-1
CASDRGQGNTEAFF
TGCGCCAGTGATCGGGGACAGGGGAACACTGAAGCTTTCTTT
>TRBV7-9|16|NA|NA|TRBJ1-2
CASSLGGDSLRYGYTF
TGTGCCAGCAGCTTAGGTGGTGACAGTCTTCGGTATGGCTACACCTTC
>TRBV6-1|16|TRBD1|NA|TRBJ1-5
CASSELGTGLSQPQHF
TGTGCCAGCAGTGAACTCGGGACAGGGTTGAGTCAGCCCCAGCATTTT
>TRBV28|14|NA|NA|TRBJ1-2
CASSISGSYGGYTF
TGTGCCAGCAGTATTAGTGGAAGCTACGGGGGCTACACCTTC
>TRBV7-9|17|TRBD1|NA|TRBJ2-3
CASSLLDRGRTRDTQYF
TGTGCCAGCAGCCTCCTAGACAGGGGGCGCACCCGGGATACGCAGTATTTT
>TRBV7-2|13|NA|NA|TRBJ2-5
CASSLLLRETQYF
TGTGCCAGCAGCTTATTATTGAGGGAGACCCAGTACTTC
>TRBV7-2|13|NA|NA|TRBJ2-1
CASSSTNFGEQFF
TGTGCCAGCAGCTCTACTAACTTCGGTGAGCAGTTCTTC